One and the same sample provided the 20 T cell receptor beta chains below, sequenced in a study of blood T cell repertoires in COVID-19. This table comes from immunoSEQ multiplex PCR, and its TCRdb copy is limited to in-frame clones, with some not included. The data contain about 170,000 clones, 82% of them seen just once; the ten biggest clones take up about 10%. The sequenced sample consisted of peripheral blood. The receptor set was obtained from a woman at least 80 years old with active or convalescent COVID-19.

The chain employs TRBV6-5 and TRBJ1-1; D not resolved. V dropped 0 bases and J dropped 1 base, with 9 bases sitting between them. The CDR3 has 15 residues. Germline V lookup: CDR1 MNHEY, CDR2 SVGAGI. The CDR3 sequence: CASSYSGLANTEAFF. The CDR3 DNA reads TGTGCCAGCAGTTACTCAGGGCTAGCGAACACTGAAGCTTTCTTT.

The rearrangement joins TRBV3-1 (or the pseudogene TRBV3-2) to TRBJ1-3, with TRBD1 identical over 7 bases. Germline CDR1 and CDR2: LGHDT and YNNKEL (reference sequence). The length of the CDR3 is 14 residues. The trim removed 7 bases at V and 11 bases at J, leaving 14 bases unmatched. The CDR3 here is CASNRDRSEGAIYF. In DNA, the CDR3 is TGTGCCAGCAACCGGGACAGATCTGAGGGGGCCATATATTTT.

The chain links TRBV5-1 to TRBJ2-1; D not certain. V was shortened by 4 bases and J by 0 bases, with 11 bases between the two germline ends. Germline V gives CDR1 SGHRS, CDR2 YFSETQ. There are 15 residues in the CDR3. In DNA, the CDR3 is TGCGCCAGCAGCCACCTAGAGGACTCCTACAATGAGCAGTTCTTC. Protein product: CASSHLEDSYNEQFF.

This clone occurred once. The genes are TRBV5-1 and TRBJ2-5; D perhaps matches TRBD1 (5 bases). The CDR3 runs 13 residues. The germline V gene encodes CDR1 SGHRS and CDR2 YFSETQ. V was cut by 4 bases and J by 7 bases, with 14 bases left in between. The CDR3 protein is CASSPTETGTQYF. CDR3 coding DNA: TGCGCCAGCAGCCCGACAGAGACCGGGACCCAGTACTTC.

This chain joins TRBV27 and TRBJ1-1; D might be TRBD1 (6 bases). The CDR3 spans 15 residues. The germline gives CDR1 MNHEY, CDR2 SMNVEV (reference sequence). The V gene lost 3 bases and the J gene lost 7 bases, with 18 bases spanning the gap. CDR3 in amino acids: CASSFFSGVVGEAFF. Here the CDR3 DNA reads TGTGCCAGCAGTTTCTTCTCAGGGGTGGTCGGTGAAGCTTTCTTT.

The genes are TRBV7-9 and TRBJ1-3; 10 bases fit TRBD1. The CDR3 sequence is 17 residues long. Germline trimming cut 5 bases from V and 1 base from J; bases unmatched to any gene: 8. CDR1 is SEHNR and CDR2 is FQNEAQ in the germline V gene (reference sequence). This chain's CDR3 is CASSPWDRGGSGNTIYF. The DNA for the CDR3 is TGTGCCAGCAGCCCCTGGGACAGGGGTGGGTCTGGAAACACCATATATTTT. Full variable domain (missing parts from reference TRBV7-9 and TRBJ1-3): DTGVSQNPRHKITKRGQNVTFRCDPISEHNRLYWYRQTLGQGPEFLTYFQNEAQLEKSRLLSDRFSAERPKGSFSTLEIQRTEQGDSAMYLCASSPWDRGGSGNTIYFGEGSWLTVV.

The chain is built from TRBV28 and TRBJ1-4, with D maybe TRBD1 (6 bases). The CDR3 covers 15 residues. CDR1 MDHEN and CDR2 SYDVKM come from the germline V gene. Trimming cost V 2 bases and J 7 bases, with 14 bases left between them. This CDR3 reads CASSLGGARGEKLFF. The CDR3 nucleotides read TGTGCCAGCAGTTTAGGGGGGGCTCGTGGTGAAAAACTGTTTTTT.

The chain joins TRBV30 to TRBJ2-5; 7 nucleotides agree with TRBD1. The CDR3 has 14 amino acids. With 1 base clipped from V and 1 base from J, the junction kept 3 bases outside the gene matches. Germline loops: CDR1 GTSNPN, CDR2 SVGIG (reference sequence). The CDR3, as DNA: TGTGCCTGGAGTGCTAGGACAGGCCAAGAGACCCAGTACTTC. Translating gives CAWSARTGQETQYF.

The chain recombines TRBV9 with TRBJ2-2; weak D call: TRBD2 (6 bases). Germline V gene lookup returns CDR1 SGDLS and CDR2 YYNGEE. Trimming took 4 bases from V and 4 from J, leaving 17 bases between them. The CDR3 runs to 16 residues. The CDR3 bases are TGTGCCAGCAGCCCTAGCGTGGGACTTAGCACCGGGGAGCTGTTTTTT. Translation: CASSPSVGLSTGELFF.

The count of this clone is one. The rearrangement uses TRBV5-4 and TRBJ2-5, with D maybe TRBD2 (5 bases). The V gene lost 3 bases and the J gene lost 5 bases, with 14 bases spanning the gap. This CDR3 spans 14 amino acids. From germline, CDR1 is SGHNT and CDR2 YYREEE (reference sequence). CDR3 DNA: TGTGCCAGCAGCTCCGGGAATCGAGGGGAGACCCAGTACTTC. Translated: CASSSGNRGETQYF.

The CDR3: CASSHVRGDLYGYTF. CDR3 DNA sequence: TGTGCCAGCAGCCACGTTCGCGGGGACCTTTATGGCTACACCTTC. The rearrangement links TRBV3-1 (or the pseudogene TRBV3-2) to TRBJ1-2; a possible D gene is TRBD1 (5 bases). Trimming pared 3 bases from V and 5 bases from J, leaving 16 bases between. The CDR3 totals 15 residues. From germline, CDR1 is LGHDT and CDR2 YNNKEL (reference sequence).

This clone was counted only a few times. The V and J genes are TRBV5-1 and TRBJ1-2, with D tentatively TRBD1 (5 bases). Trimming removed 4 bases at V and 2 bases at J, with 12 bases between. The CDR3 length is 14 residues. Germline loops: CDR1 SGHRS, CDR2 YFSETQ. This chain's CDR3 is CASSPGGGNYGYTF. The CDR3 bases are TGCGCCAGCAGCCCCGGGGGTGGGAACTATGGCTACACCTTC.

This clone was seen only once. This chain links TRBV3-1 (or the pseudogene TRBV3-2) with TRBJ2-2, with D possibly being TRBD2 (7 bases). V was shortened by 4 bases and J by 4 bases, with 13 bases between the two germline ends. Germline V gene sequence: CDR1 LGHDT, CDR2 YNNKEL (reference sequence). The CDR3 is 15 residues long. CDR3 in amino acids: CASSRRGAATGELFF. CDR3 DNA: TGTGCCAGCAGCCGTCGGGGGGCAGCCACCGGGGAGCTGTTTTTT.

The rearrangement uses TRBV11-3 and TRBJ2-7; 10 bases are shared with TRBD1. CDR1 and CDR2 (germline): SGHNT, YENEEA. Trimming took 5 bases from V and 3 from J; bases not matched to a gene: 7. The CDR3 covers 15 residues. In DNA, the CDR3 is TGTGCCAGCAGCCCAGGGACAGGGGACAGCTACGAGCAGTACTTC. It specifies CASSPGTGDSYEQYF.

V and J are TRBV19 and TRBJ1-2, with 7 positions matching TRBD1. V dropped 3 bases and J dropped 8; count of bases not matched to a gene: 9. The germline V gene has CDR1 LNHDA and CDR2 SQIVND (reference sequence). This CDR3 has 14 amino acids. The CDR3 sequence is CASSMGQLGLGYTF. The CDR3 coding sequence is TGTGCCAGTAGTATGGGACAGTTGGGCCTCGGCTACACCTTC. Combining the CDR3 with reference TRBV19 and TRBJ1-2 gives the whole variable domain DGGITQSPKYLFRKEGQNVTLSCEQNLNHDAMYWYRQDPGQGLRLIYYSQIVNDFQKGDIAEGYSVSREKKESFPLTVTSAQKNPTAFYLCASSMGQLGLGYTFGSGTRLTVV.

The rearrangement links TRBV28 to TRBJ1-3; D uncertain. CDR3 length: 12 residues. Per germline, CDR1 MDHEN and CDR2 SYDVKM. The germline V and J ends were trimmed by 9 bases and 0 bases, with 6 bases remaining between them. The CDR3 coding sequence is TGTGCCAGTATCGGCTCTGGAAACACCATATATTTT. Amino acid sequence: CASIGSGNTIYF.

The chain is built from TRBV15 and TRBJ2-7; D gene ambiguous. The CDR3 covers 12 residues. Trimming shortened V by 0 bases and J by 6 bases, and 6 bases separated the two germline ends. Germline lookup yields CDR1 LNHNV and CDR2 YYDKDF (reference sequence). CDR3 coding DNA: TGTGCCACCAGCAGAGATGGCGGCGAGCAGTACTTC. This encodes CATSRDGGEQYF.

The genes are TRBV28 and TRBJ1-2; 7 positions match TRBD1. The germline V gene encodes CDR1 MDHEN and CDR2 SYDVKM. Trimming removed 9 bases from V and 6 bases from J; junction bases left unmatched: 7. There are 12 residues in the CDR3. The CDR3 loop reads CASIQGNHGYTF. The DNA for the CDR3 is TGTGCCAGTATACAGGGGAACCATGGCTACACCTTC.

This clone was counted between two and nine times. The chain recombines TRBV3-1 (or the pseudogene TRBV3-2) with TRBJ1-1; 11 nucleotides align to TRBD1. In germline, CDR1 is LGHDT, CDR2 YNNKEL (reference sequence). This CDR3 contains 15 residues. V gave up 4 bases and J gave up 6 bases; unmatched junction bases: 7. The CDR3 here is CASSRRTGGDSEAFF. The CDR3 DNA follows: TGTGCCAGCAGCCGCCGGACAGGGGGCGATTCTGAAGCTTTCTTT.

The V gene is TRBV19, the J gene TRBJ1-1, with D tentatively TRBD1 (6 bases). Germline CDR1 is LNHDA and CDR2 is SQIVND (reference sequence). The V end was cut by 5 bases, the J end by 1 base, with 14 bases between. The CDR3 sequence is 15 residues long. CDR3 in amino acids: CASSATGISNTEAFF. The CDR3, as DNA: TGTGCCAGTAGTGCCACAGGGATTTCGAACACTGAAGCTTTCTTT.